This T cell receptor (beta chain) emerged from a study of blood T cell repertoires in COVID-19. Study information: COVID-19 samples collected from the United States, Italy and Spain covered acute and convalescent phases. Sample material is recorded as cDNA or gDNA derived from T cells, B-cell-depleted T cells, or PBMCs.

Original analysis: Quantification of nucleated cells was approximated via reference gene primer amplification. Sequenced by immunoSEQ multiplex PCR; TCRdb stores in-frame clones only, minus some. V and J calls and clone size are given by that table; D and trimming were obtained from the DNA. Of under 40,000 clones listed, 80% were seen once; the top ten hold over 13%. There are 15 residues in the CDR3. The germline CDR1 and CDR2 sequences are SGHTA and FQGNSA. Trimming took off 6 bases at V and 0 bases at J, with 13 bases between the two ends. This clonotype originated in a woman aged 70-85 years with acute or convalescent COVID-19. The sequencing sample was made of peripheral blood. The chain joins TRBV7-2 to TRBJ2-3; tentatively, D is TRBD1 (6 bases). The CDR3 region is CASSYRAGSTDTQYF. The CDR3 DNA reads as TGTGCCAGCAGTTACAGGGCAGGAAGCACAGATACGCAGTATTTT. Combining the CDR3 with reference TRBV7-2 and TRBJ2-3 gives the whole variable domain GAGVSQSPSNKVTEKGKDVELRCDPISGHTALYWYRQSLGQGLEFLIYFQGNSAPDKSGLPSDRFSAERTGGSVSTLTIQRTQQEDSAVYLCASSYRAGSTDTQYFGPGTRLTVL.